The source of this T cell receptor beta chain is a study of beta chain features in type 1 diabetes. Since all of the isolated RNA was reverse transcribed, expressed TCRB transcripts were what got sequenced. Produced via immunoSEQ multiplex PCR; TCRdb's table is partial and in-frame only. The data contain 300,000 to 350,000 clones, around 8% of them singletons. Trimming removed 4 bases from V and 2 bases from J; junction bases left unmatched: 15. CDR1 SGHRS and CDR2 YFSETQ come from the germline V gene. The CDR3 spans 17 residues. This TCR came from a woman between 18 and 30 years old in good health. The sample taken for sequencing was central memory CD4+ T cells from blood. This sequence joins TRBV5-1 and TRBJ2-7; 7 bases are shared with TRBD2. CDR3 bases: TGCGCCAGCAGCCTTCCCACTGGTGGGAGCGGGACCTACGAGCAGTACTTC. Translating it yields CASSLPTGGSGTYEQYF.